The clone carrying this T cell receptor (beta chain) appeared a few times. Its antigen remains unidentified. The sample originates from a study of T-cell memory formation after mild COVID-19. Study details: Across donors, TCR clusters were largely donor specific.

5'RACE with constant-segment primers yielded barcoded, UMI-tagged TCR alpha and TCR beta cDNA libraries. TCRdb reanalysed the 5' RACE reads using MiXCR and keeps one entry per CDR3 protein. This table has about 260,000 distinct CDR3 sequences, around 15% appearing once. CDR1 SGHRS and CDR2 YFSETQ come from the germline V gene. The CDR3 extends over 17 amino acids. The V segment lost 7 bases and the J segment 4 bases; nucleotides outside the gene matches: 11. Study results and caveats: Pre-infection memory contained some responding clones, which suggested that cross-reactive memory had joined.

The rearrangement uses TRBV5-1 and TRBJ2-3, with 14 bases identical to TRBD2. The material sequenced was PBMCs or a T cell subset sorted from them (not recorded which). The clonotype was recovered from a man aged 18 to 35 who had mild COVID-19 (a few samples of this study predate the infection). Cell type and time point are not known. CDR3 loop: CASGNGLAGGSADTQYF. The CDR3 coding sequence is TGCGCCAGCGGGAACGGACTAGCGGGGGGTAGCGCAGATACGCAGTATTTT. Full variable domain (outside the CDR3, taken from reference TRBV5-1 and TRBJ2-3): KAGVTQTPRYLIKTRGQQVTLSCSPISGHRSVSWYQQTPGQGLQFLFEYFSETQRNKGNFPGRFSGRQFSNSRSEMNVSTLELGDSALYLCASGNGLAGGSADTQYFGPGTRLTVL.